Following are 22 T cell receptor beta chains from one sample sequenced in a study of blood T cells in healthy people across ages (dated by TCRdb to 2015 to 2017). The library was prepared using 5' RACE. The data were produced on an Illumina HiSeq 2500. The second PCR ran for roughly 6 to 11 cycles and used a J-beta primer mix along with a sample-barcoded 5' primer. TCRdb reran the public reads through fastp at Q25 and MiXCR, keeping productive beta chains. For every CDR3 protein sequence, its rows merge into one entry that carries the most common genes and DNA. This sample comprises about 570,000 distinct CDR3 sequences, 27% of them detected only once. The ten biggest clones cover less than 20% of the sample. The sample comprised blood. Source of these receptors: a woman in her 70s in good health.

CDR3 sequence reads: CASSRRGDVATDTQYF. DNA for the CDR3: TGTGCCAGCAGTCGCAGAGGTGATGTAGCCACAGATACGCAGTATTTT. The V gene is TRBV12-3 or TRBV12-4, the J gene TRBJ2-3; D unresolved. The length of the CDR3 is 16 residues. Trimming cost V 5 bases and J 2 bases, with 17 bases left between them.

The V call is TRBV19, the J call TRBJ1-5; 7 bases are shared with TRBD1. From germline, CDR1 is LNHDA and CDR2 SQIVND (reference sequence). The CDR3 is 18 residues long. After removal of 4 bases from V and 4 bases from J, the junction contained 16 bases not matched to a gene. CDR3 region: CASSNIGWGRGSNQPQHF. CDR3 bases: TGTGCCAGTAGTAATATTGGGTGGGGCAGGGGGTCGAATCAGCCCCAGCATTTT.

The chain has TRBV7-9 and TRBJ1-4; D is possibly TRBD1 (5 bases). The CDR3 is 16 amino acids. CDR1 is SEHNR and CDR2 is FQNEAQ in the germline V gene (reference sequence). The V end was cut by 6 bases, the J end by 5 bases, with 19 bases between. CDR3 sequence (DNA): TGTGCCAGCAGTTCTATCTCGGGGGGGGTGAATGAAAAACTGTTTTTT. Its translation: CASSSISGGVNEKLFF.

CDR3: CASSTIPGGRETQYF. For the CDR3, the DNA is TGCGCCAGCAGCACCATCCCAGGGGGCAGGGAGACCCAGTACTTC. V is TRBV5-1 and J is TRBJ2-5; 8 bases line up with TRBD1. CDR1 SGHRS and CDR2 YFSETQ come from the germline V gene. The CDR3 consists of 15 residues. V shed 4 bases, J shed 5 bases, and the junction held 10 bases outside the gene matches.

Turning to this clonotype: Relative to the germline gene, one junction end is altered; a read error may explain this. This chain links TRBV7-9 with TRBJ1-3, with unresolved D. In germline, CDR1 is SEHNR, CDR2 FQNEAQ (reference sequence). The CDR3 runs 15 residues. CDR3 residues: CAGSLSSSSGNTIYF. Here the CDR3 DNA reads TGTGCCGGCAGCTTATCTTCTAGCTCTGGAAACACCATATATTTT.

About this clonotype: The junction differs from germline at one of its ends, possibly a read error. The chain combines TRBV7-3 with TRBJ2-5; no clear D gene. Germline V CDR1 and CDR2: SGHTA, FQGTGA. The CDR3 runs 13 residues. The CDR3 reads CASSLTNQGTQYF. The DNA of the CDR3 is TGTGCCAGCAGCCTGACGAATCAAGGGACCCAGTACTTC.

This clonotype was detected only once. The V call is TRBV30, the J call TRBJ1-2; perhaps TRBD1 as D (6 bases). Per germline, CDR1 GTSNPN and CDR2 SVGIG (reference sequence). CDR3 length: 14 amino acids. V gave up 3 bases and J gave up 9 bases, with 20 bases separating them. The CDR3 region is CAWRVQGLGTSYTF. CDR3 bases: TGTGCCTGGAGGGTACAGGGTCTGGGTACTAGCTACACCTTC.

In this sample, this clonotype turned up a few times. At one end the junction does not follow the germline gene, possibly because of a read error. The chain is built from TRBV5-1 and TRBJ1-4; the D gene is possibly TRBD1 (6 bases). The CDR3 totals 16 residues. Germline-derived CDR1 and CDR2 are SGHRS and YFSETQ. CDR3 bases: TGCGCCGGCAGCTTGGTATCCAGGGGACCTAATGAAAAACTGTTTTTT. Its translation is CAGSLVSRGPNEKLFF.

This clonotype was observed a few times. J is TRBJ1-5 and V is TRBV20-1, with 8 positions matching TRBD1. From germline, CDR1 is DFQATT and CDR2 SNEGSKA (reference sequence). The CDR3 has 14 amino acids. With 6 bases clipped from V and 1 base from J, the junction kept 5 bases outside the gene matches. The CDR3 is CSATGQASNQPQHF. The CDR3 nucleotides read TGCAGTGCCACGGGACAGGCCAGCAATCAGCCCCAGCATTTT.

This clonotype occurred a few times. This sequence joins TRBV29-1 and TRBJ2-5; possibly TRBD1 for D (6 bases). Germline values: CDR1 SQVTM, CDR2 ANQGSEA. V was cut by 4 bases and J by 5 bases, with 11 bases left in between. This CDR3 contains 12 residues. CDR3 protein: CSVAQGRETQYF. The DNA of the CDR3 is TGCAGCGTTGCACAGGGTCGGGAGACCCAGTACTTC.

This clonotype is a singleton in its sample. The chain is built from TRBV7-2 and TRBJ2-1; weak D call: TRBD1 (6 bases). Trimming removed 5 bases from V and 6 bases from J, with 20 bases in between. The CDR3 is 16 residues long. Germline CDR1 SGHTA, CDR2 FQGNSA. The CDR3: CASSVPGTRHPNEQFF. CDR3 DNA: TGTGCCAGCAGCGTACCCGGGACAAGGCACCCCAATGAGCAGTTCTTC.

The chain is built from TRBV10-3 and TRBJ2-5; TRBD1 matches at 9 bases. CDR1 and CDR2 from the germline V gene are ENHRY and SYGVKD. V was pared by 3 bases and J by 0 bases, with 8 bases of the junction left unmatched. The CDR3 runs 17 residues. This chain's CDR3 is CAISDTAGQGDQETQYF. The CDR3 DNA reads TGTGCCATCAGTGATACGGCGGGACAGGGAGACCAAGAGACCCAGTACTTC.

The genes are TRBV5-1 and TRBJ2-1, with 8 positions matching TRBD2. CDR1 SGHRS and CDR2 YFSETQ come from the germline V gene. Unmatched junction bases numbered 12, after V lost 4 bases and J lost 6 bases. The CDR3 consists of 16 residues. DNA of the CDR3: TGCGCCAGCAGCCCCCCGGGACTAGGGGTTGCCAATGAGCAGTTCTTC. This sequence encodes CASSPPGLGVANEQFF.

This clonotype was observed a few times. V and J are TRBV5-1 and TRBJ2-1; 11 bases are a match to TRBD2. The J call may be mistaken, given a closer DNA end match to TRBJ2-7. The CDR3 is 16 amino acids. Germline V gives CDR1 SGHRS, CDR2 YFSETQ. The CDR3, as DNA: TGCGCCAGCAGCCCGACCGGGACTAGCGGTTCCTACGAGCAGTACTTC. It encodes CASSPTGTSGSYEQYF.

This clonotype was seen only a few times. V and J are TRBV6-6 and TRBJ2-5; no reliable D call. The DNA end favors TRBJ2-7, so the J call may be wrong. Germline V lookup: CDR1 MNHNY, CDR2 SVGAGI (reference sequence). There are 13 residues in the CDR3. The CDR3 DNA follows: TGTGCCAGCAGTTACTCTGACATCCACGAGCAGTACTTC. As protein: CASSYSDIHEQYF.

The chain uses TRBV7-9 and TRBJ2-1; TRBD2 matches at 9 bases. CDR1 and CDR2 from the germline V gene are SEHNR and FQNEAQ (reference sequence). With V trimmed by 6 bases and J by 0 bases, 6 bases remained unmatched. The CDR3 has 16 amino acids. As DNA, the CDR3 is TGTGCCAGCAGGGGGAGCGGGGGGACCTCCTACAATGAGCAGTTCTTC. As protein: CASRGSGGTSYNEQFF.

V and J are TRBV3-1 and TRBJ1-1; D gene ambiguous. V lost 3 bases to trimming and J lost 4 bases, with 15 bases between them. This CDR3 contains 15 residues. The germline gives CDR1 LGHDT, CDR2 YNNKEL (reference sequence). CDR3 nucleotides: TGTGCCAGCAGCCATACACTCACCGAGGGCACTGAAGCTTTCTTT. It codes for CASSHTLTEGTEAFF.

J is TRBJ2-1 and V is TRBV12-3 or TRBV12-4; D tentatively reads TRBD1 or TRBD2 (5 bases each). The DNA end is a closer match to TRBJ2-5, so the J assignment may be wrong. CDR3 size: 16 residues. The CDR3 DNA reads TGTGCCAGCACCCCCTCCCAGGGACCCATATTTGGGACCCAGTACTTC. Translating gives CASTPSQGPIFGTQYF.

The gene calls are TRBV5-1 and TRBJ2-1, with TRBD1 as a possible D gene (5 bases). CDR1 and CDR2 from the germline V gene are SGHRS and YFSETQ. The length of the CDR3 is 13 residues. Trimming took 7 bases from V and 3 from J, leaving 11 bases between them. The DNA for the CDR3 is TGCGCCAGCGCGGACACCCTCTACAATGAGCAGTTCTTC. It translates to CASADTLYNEQFF.

This clonotype was recorded a few times. Compared with germline, one end of the junction differs, possibly owing to a read error. The chain is built from TRBV11-2 and TRBJ2-5; 13 nucleotides align to TRBD2. Germline V gene sequence: CDR1 SGHAT, CDR2 FQNNGV. The CDR3 has 13 residues. The CDR3 DNA reads TGTGCCAGCAGCGATCGGACTAGCGGGGGAGAGTTCTTC. It translates to CASSDRTSGGEFF.

This clonotype was seen only a few times. The V call is TRBV5-1, the J call TRBJ2-5; D is possibly TRBD2 (5 bases). TRBJ2-7 matches the DNA end more closely, so the J call is doubtful. CDR1 and CDR2 from the germline V gene are SGHRS and YFSETQ. The CDR3 is made up of 15 amino acids. The DNA for the CDR3 is TGCGCCAGCAGCTCTGGTGGGCTTGGCGGGTACGAGCAGTACTTC. Translating it yields CASSSGGLGGYEQYF.

This clonotype was detected a few times. At one end, the junction sequence differs from germline, possibly due to a read error. The CDR3, as DNA: TGCAGTGCTAGAGCCCGGGACAGGGTTATCACTGTAGCTTTCTTT. This gives the protein CSARARDRVITVAFF. This rearrangement joins TRBV20-1 to TRBJ1-1; 9 nucleotides line up with TRBD1. The CDR3 is 15 amino acids. Germline V gene lookup returns CDR1 DFQATT and CDR2 SNEGSKA (reference sequence).